This TCR beta chain originates from a study of T cells after yellow fever vaccination. Whole-study results and caveats: Most primary-vaccination clones recurred post-booster (around 95% CD4, 88% CD8).

This CDR3 has 15 amino acids. V was trimmed by 3 bases and J by 7 bases, leaving 19 bases between them. Germline CDR1 is LGHNA and CDR2 is YSLEER. TCRdb used MiXCR to reprocess the 5' RACE reads, holding one entry per CDR3 protein. Of hundreds of thousands of distinct CDR3 sequences listed, about 9.5% are singletons. Only a few counts were recorded for this clonotype. Its specificity is unknown. The chain joins TRBV4-3 to TRBJ2-7; possibly TRBD1 for D (6 bases). The TCR sequence derives from a man younger than 35 who received the YFV17D yellow fever vaccine. Sequenced here: PBMCs, sampled on the day of the first yellow fever vaccination. CDR3 region: CASSQAWRTASEQYF. The DNA for the CDR3 is TGCGCCAGCAGCCAGGCCTGGCGGACAGCCAGTGAGCAGTACTTC.